Listed here is a single TCR beta chain. Antigen specificity is unknown. The source of the sample is a study of T cell responses to AZD1222 COVID-19 vaccine. General observations from the study: Distributed over spike, vaccine-associated CD4 TCRs predominated at 160-218 and 743-854. A mostly white British donor set with more females was recruited, and clonal diversity was possibly underestimated.

Produced via immunoSEQ multiplex PCR; TCRdb's table is partial and in-frame only. The sample gives 110,000 to 150,000 clones, approximately 90% of which show up once; 3.5% to 4.5% is in the top ten. The receptor's source is an adult in good health. Sequencing was performed on peripheral blood, taken on day 0 of AZD1222 vaccination.

CDR3 sequence (DNA): TGTGCCAGTAGTATCCCCGTTCGTCGGGGGAGCGCTGAGCAGTTCTTC. Protein: CASSIPVRRGSAEQFF. The gene calls are TRBV19 and TRBJ2-1; TRBD2 might be the D (6 bases). The CDR3 consists of 16 residues. CDR1 and CDR2 (germline): LNHDA, SQIVND (reference sequence). V gave up 3 bases and J gave up 9 bases, with 21 bases separating them.